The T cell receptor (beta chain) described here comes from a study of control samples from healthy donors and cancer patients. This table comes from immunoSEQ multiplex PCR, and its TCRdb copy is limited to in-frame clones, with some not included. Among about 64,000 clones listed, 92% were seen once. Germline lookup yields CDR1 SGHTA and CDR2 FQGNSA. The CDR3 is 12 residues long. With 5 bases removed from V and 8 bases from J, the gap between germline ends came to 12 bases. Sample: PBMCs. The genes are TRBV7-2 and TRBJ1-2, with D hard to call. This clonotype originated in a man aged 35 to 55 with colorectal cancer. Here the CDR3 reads CASSPRGYGYTF. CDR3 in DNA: TGTGCCAGCAGCCCACGAGGGTACGGCTACACCTTC.